In its sample, the clone carrying this T cell receptor (beta chain) was seen a few times. Frozen unsorted single-cell suspensions supplied the genomic DNA. This sample stems from a study of immune cell composition in non-small cell lung cancer. Some clones are missing from TCRdb's copy, which holds only in-frame ones; the method was immunoSEQ multiplex PCR. The sample includes several thousand clones, about 80% seen only once; the top ten take roughly 9.5%. This clonotype was obtained from a human donor with non-small cell lung cancer. The sample consisted of lung tumor tissue.

The CDR3: CASSVRSEAFF. The CDR3 DNA reads TGTGCCAGCAGCGTCCGGAGCGAAGCTTTCTTT. The genes are TRBV28 and TRBJ1-1; D uncertain. The V gene's germline CDR1 is MDHEN and CDR2 SYDVKM. The CDR3 contains 11 residues. V lost 6 bases, J lost 8 bases, and 10 bases lay in between.